This TCR beta chain was retrieved from a study of blood T cell repertoires in COVID-19. Study-level background: COVID-19 samples collected from the United States, Italy and Spain covered acute and convalescent phases. T cells, B-cell-depleted T cells, or PBMCs provided the cDNA or gDNA that served as material.

Germline V gene data show CDR1 as SGHVS and CDR2 as FQNEAQ. Trimming took off 8 bases at V and 6 bases at J, with 20 bases between the two ends. The CDR3 covers 14 residues. Source study methods: Using reference gene primer amplification, nucleated cell counts were estimated. Produced via immunoSEQ multiplex PCR; TCRdb's table is partial and in-frame only. V and J calls and clone size come straight from that table; D and trimming were deduced from the DNA. The sample has about 260,000 clones; less than 85% are singletons. The V gene is TRBV7-8, the J gene TRBJ2-7; tentative D call: TRBD1 (6 bases). The sequenced sample consisted of peripheral blood. This TCR was sampled from a man aged 55 to 70 who had recovered from COVID-19. The CDR3 loop reads CASLRGPAPLEQYF. Written as DNA, the CDR3 is TGTGCCAGCCTCAGGGGTCCCGCCCCTCTCGAGCAGTACTTC. The full variable domain, with the rest looked up from reference TRBV7-8 and TRBJ2-7, is GAGVSQSPRYKVAKRGQDVALRCDPISGHVSLFWYQQALGQGPEFLTYFQNEAQLDKSGLPSDRFFAERPEGSVSTLKIQRTQQEDSAVYLCASLRGPAPLEQYFGPGTRLTVT.